These T cell receptor beta chains were read from a single sample in a study of blood T cell repertoires in COVID-19. Measured with immunoSEQ multiplex PCR; TCRdb has only the in-frame clones, and not every one. The sample has 200,000 to 250,000 clones, roughly 85% seen once; the top ten hold approximately 3.8%. The sequencing input was peripheral blood. These receptors all stem from a woman aged 80 or over with acute or convalescent COVID-19. CDR3s include the opening cysteine and the closing phenylalanine or tryptophan. Each record gives: D gene, clone size, J gene, V gene, CDR3 DNA, CDR3 protein. The D gene is left open where the match is weak. The size of a clone is reported for some rows only, either as once, few or many, or as a class for expanded clones.

>-|-|TRBJ2-5|TRBV3-1/TRBV3-2
TGTGCCAGCAGTCAAGAGGTCCGGGTTCGAGAGACCCAGTACTTC
CASSQEVRVRETQYF
>TRBD2|-|TRBJ2-1|TRBV7-8
TGTGCCAGCAGCCTCACTAGCGGGGTTTACAATGAGCAGTTCTTC
CASSLTSGVYNEQFF
>TRBD1|-|TRBJ1-1|TRBV6-5
TGTGCCAGCAGTTACGGGACAGCGAACACTGAAGCTTTCTTT
CASSYGTANTEAFF
>TRBD1|few|TRBJ1-1|TRBV5-1
TGCGCCAGCAGCCCGCCGGGACAGGTGAACACTGAAGCTTTCTTT
CASSPPGQVNTEAFF
>-|-|TRBJ2-6|TRBV5-1
TGCGCCAGCAGCTTAATCTACTCTGGGGCCAACGTCCTGACTTTC
CASSLIYSGANVLTF
>TRBD1|-|TRBJ2-1|TRBV3-1/TRBV3-2
TGTGCCAGCAGCCAAGTAGACAGGGTCTACAATGAGCAGTTCTTC
CASSQVDRVYNEQFF
>-|-|TRBJ1-1|TRBV6-1
TGTGCCAGCAGTGAAGTAAAAGGGGGAGATGGCACTGAAGCTTTCTTT
CASSEVKGGDGTEAFF
>TRBD1|few|TRBJ2-7|TRBV9
TGTGCCAGCAGCCGTGGACAGGTCTACGAGCAGTACTTC
CASSRGQVYEQYF
>-|-|TRBJ1-2|TRBV6-5
TGTGCCAGCTCTCACACATCCGATAACTATGGCTACACCTTC
CASSHTSDNYGYTF
>-|-|TRBJ1-1|TRBV18
TGTGCCAGCTCAATAGGGGTAGGAATGAACACTGAAGCTTTCTTT
CASSIGVGMNTEAFF
>-|-|TRBJ1-5|TRBV19
TGTGCCAGTAGCCTACAGGGAAGAGGCAATCAGCCCCAGCATTTT
CASSLQGRGNQPQHF
>-|-|TRBJ2-3|TRBV19
TGTGCCAGTAGTACCCAAGGAGGGGGGGTGGCCACAGATACGCAGTATTTT
CASSTQGGGVATDTQYF